These T cell receptor beta chains were read from a single sample in a study of beta chain features in type 1 diabetes. Using immunoSEQ multiplex PCR, the repertoire was profiled, and TCRdb retains in-frame clones only, with some absent. The data contain about 150,000 clones, about a tenth of them singletons. Sequenced: central memory CD4+ T cells from blood. The receptor set was obtained from a man younger than 40 with type 1 diabetes. CDR3s include the opening cysteine and the closing phenylalanine or tryptophan. The D gene is left open where the match is weak. Part of the rows lack a size; the others show once, few, many or a class for expanded clones.

>14|few|NA|TRBJ2-7|TRBV4-2
TGTGCCAGCAGCCCGGGGGGGGGACAGGGTTTTCCCCACTTC
CASSPGGGQGFPHF
>13|NA|NA|TRBJ1-5|TRBV2
TGTGCCAGCAAAACAGATAGCAATCAGCCCCAGCATTTT
CASKTDSNQPQHF
>14|NA|NA|TRBJ2-1|TRBV28
TGTGCCAGCTTCGGGAGTCGCCCCTACAATGAGCAGTTCTTC
CASFGSRPYNEQFF
>14|NA|TRBD2|TRBJ2-2|TRBV7-3
TGTGCCAGCAGCCAAGGGACTACTGCCGGGGAGCTGTTTTTT
CASSQGTTAGELFF
>11|few|NA|TRBJ2-3|TRBV19
TGTGCCAGTAGCGGCGGAGATACGCAGTATTTT
CASSGGDTQYF
>14|few|TRBD2|TRBJ2-5|TRBV13
TGTGCCAGCAGCGAACCCTCGGGAGGAGAGACCCAGTACTTC
CASSEPSGGETQYF
>13|few|TRBD1|TRBJ1-2|TRBV6-5
TGTGCCAGCAGCTCCCACAGGGGGAGGGGCTACACCTTC
CASSSHRGRGYTF
>14|NA|NA|TRBJ2-2|TRBV30
TGTGCCTGGAGTGTAGGCGGGGTAACCGGGGAGCTGTTTTTT
CAWSVGGVTGELFF
>15|few|TRBD1|TRBJ2-1|TRBV19
TGTGCCAGTAGTATCGGGACAGGGGGTTTGGATGAGCAGTTCTTC
CASSIGTGGLDEQFF
>14|NA|NA|TRBJ2-2|TRBV15
TGTGCCACCGGGAGACCGTCGAACACCGGGGAGCTGTTTTTT
CATGRPSNTGELFF
>15|NA|TRBD1|TRBJ1-1|TRBV5-1
TGCGCCAGCAGCTCCGGGACAGCGAGGGACACTGAAGCTTTCTTT
CASSSGTARDTEAFF
>15|few|NA|TRBJ2-5|TRBV15
TGTGCCACCACCCTAGGAACAGGGTCTCCAGAGACCCAGTACTTC
CATTLGTGSPETQYF
>14|NA|TRBD2|TRBJ2-2|TRBV29-1
TGCAGCGTTGGACTAGCGGTTAACACCGGGGAGCTGTTTTTT
CSVGLAVNTGELFF
>17|NA|TRBD2|TRBJ2-7|TRBV29-1
TGCAGCGTTGAGACAGCAGGACTAGCGGGAGGTTCCTACGAGCAGTACTTC
CSVETAGLAGGSYEQYF
>10|few|NA|TRBJ1-1|TRBV29-1
TGCAGCTCGAGGAGAACTGAAGCTTTCTTT
CSSRRTEAFF
>15|few|NA|TRBJ1-1|TRBV30
TGTGCCTGGAGTGTACACACTTCGGGTCCCACTGAAGCTTTCTTT
CAWSVHTSGPTEAFF
>12|NA|NA|TRBJ1-3|TRBV11-2
TGTGCCAGCGGGGAGGGCAGAAACACCATATATTTT
CASGEGRNTIYF
>12|NA|TRBD2|TRBJ2-7|TRBV30
TGTGCCTGGAGTGTGGGAGCGGGGGAGCAGTACTTC
CAWSVGAGEQYF
>13|NA|NA|TRBJ2-7|TRBV23-1
TGCGCCAGCAGGGTTATTTTCAGTTACGAGCAGTACTTC
CASRVIFSYEQYF
>15|NA|NA|TRBJ2-7|TRBV11-2
TGTGCCAGCAGCCTTACGCAGGGGGGACCCTACGAGCAGTACTTC
CASSLTQGGPYEQYF
>14|NA|NA|TRBJ2-1|TRBV7-9
TGTGCCAGCAGCAATCCGTTGAGGGCGAATGAGCAGTTCTTC
CASSNPLRANEQFF
>14|NA|TRBD1|TRBJ2-1|TRBV15
TGTGCCACCAGCAGAGATAGGGGGCCGAATGAGCAGTTCTTC
CATSRDRGPNEQFF
>14|NA|NA|TRBJ2-1|TRBV9
TGTGCCAGCAGCGTATTGGGAGTCACCAATGAGCAGTTCTTC
CASSVLGVTNEQFF
>12|few|TRBD1|TRBJ2-7|TRBV28
TGTGCCAGCAGTTTATTGACAGGGCTCACGTACTTC
CASSLLTGLTYF
>15|few|NA|TRBJ2-6|TRBV7-9
TGTGCCAGCAGCTTAGCGGCCCCTGGGGCCAACGTCCTGACTTTC
CASSLAAPGANVLTF
>13|few|NA|TRBJ1-3|TRBV28
TGTGCGGCCAGGACTCCCTCTGGAAACACCATATATTTT
CAARTPSGNTIYF
>15|few|TRBD2|TRBJ2-3|TRBV7-9
TGTGCCAGCAGCTTAGTAGCGGGAGTCATCGATACGCAGTATTTT
CASSLVAGVIDTQYF
>14|few|TRBD1|TRBJ2-5|TRBV9
TGTGCCAGCAGCGTAGAGGGACAGGGAGAGACCCAGTACTTC
CASSVEGQGETQYF
>16|NA|TRBD2|TRBJ2-3|TRBV29-1
TGCAGCGTTGAAGATCCTAGCGGGAGGAGCACAGATACGCAGTATTTT
CSVEDPSGRSTDTQYF
>14|NA|TRBD2|TRBJ2-7|TRBV5-4
TGTGCCAGCAGCCCACTAGCGGGAGCGTTCGAGCAGTACTTC
CASSPLAGAFEQYF
>12|NA|NA|TRBJ2-1|TRBV28
TGTGCCAGCAGTACCCATCATCAGGGTCAGTTCTTC
CASSTHHQGQFF
>11|few|NA|TRBJ2-3|TRBV14
TGTGCCAGCAGCCAAACATATACGCAGTATTTT
CASSQTYTQYF
>14|NA|TRBD1|TRBJ2-7|TRBV7-2
TGTGCCAGCAGCTTGGGACAGGGGATCTACGAGCAGTACTTC
CASSLGQGIYEQYF
>12|NA|NA|TRBJ2-5|TRBV6-6
TGTGCCAGCAAACGGCGGCAAGAGACCCAGTACTTC
CASKRRQETQYF
>15|NA|NA|TRBJ2-3|TRBV5-4
TGTGCCAGCAGCCCTACGTCAGGAACCACAGATACGCAGTATTTT
CASSPTSGTTDTQYF
>14|NA|NA|TRBJ1-2|TRBV7-9
TGTGCCAGCAGCCCTGGCCGGGGTAACTATGGCTACACCTTC
CASSPGRGNYGYTF
>12|NA|NA|TRBJ1-5|TRBV7-7
TGTGCCAGCAGGTTTGAGGGACAGCCCCAGCATTTT
CASRFEGQPQHF
>13|few|NA|TRBJ2-3|TRBV18
TGTGCCAGCTCACCCTTCACAAAGGATACGCAGTATTTT
CASSPFTKDTQYF
>13|NA|TRBD2|TRBJ2-3|TRBV29-1
TGCAGCGTCCAGGGAGGGAGTACGGATACGCAGTATTTT
CSVQGGSTDTQYF
>14|many|TRBD1|TRBJ2-7|TRBV5-1
TGCGCCAGCAGCTTGATTGGACAGGGGAGCGAGCAGTACTTC
CASSLIGQGSEQYF
>13|NA|NA|TRBJ2-4|TRBV28
TGTGCCAGCAGTTTATCAGGGGAGAACATTCAGTACTTC
CASSLSGENIQYF
>18|NA|TRBD2|TRBJ2-7|TRBV4-2
TGTGCCAGCAGCCTATGGACTAGCGGCGGGATGAGCTCCTACGAGCAGTACTTC
CASSLWTSGGMSSYEQYF
>13|few|NA|TRBJ2-5|TRBV7-8
TGTGCCAGCAGCTTTGGGGCGCCGGGGACCCAGTACTTC
CASSFGAPGTQYF
>11|few|NA|TRBJ2-7|TRBV28
TGTGCCAGCAGGGCGGCCTACGAGCAGTACTTC
CASRAAYEQYF
>13|few|TRBD1|TRBJ1-1|TRBV19
TGTGCCAGTAGGGACAGGCAGAACACTGAAGCTTTCTTT
CASRDRQNTEAFF
>15|NA|TRBD1|TRBJ1-5|TRBV5-1
TGCGCCAGCAGCTGGGGGACAGGGGGCTATCAGCCCCAGCATTTT
CASSWGTGGYQPQHF
>11|few|NA|TRBJ2-7|TRBV5-4
TGTGCCACCTCCAGCGAGGACGAGCAGTACTTC
CATSSEDEQYF